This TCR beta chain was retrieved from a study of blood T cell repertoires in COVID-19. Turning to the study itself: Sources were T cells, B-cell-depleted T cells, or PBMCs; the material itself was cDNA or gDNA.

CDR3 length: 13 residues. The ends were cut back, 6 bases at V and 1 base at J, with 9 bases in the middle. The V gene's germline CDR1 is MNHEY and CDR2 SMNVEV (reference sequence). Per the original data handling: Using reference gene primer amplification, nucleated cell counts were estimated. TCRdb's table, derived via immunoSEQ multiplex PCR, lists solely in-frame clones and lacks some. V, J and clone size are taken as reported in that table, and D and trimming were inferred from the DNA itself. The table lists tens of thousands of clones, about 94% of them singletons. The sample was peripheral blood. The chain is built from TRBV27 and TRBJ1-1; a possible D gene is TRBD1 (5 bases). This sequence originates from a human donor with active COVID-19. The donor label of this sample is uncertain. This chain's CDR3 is CASRLTGNTEAFF. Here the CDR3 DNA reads TGTGCCAGCAGACTCACAGGGAACACTGAAGCTTTCTTT.